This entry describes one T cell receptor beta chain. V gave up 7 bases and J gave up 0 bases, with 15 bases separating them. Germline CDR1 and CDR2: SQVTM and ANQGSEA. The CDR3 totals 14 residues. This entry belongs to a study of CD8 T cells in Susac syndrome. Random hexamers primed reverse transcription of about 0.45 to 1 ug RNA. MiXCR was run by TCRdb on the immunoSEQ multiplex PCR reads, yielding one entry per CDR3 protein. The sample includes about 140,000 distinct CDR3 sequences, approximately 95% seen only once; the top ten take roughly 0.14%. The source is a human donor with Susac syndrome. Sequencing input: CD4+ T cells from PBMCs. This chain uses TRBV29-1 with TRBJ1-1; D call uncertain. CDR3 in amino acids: CSATLQRMNTEAFF. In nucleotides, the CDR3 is TGCAGCGCAACCTTACAAAGGATGAACACTGAAGCTTTCTTT.